The TCR beta chain under discussion was sequenced for a study of patients and donors after allogeneic stem cell transplantation. In TCRdb, the RT-PCR reads were re-called with MiXCR into one record per CDR3 protein. The data show about 15,000 distinct CDR3 sequences, roughly a quarter seen once. CDR3 size: 14 residues. The ends were cut back, 4 bases at V and 7 bases at J, with 11 bases in the middle. Germline V gene sequence: CDR1 LGHNA, CDR2 YNFKEQ. The sequencing sample was made of blood, either unsorted or a sorted T cell fraction (not recorded which). The genes are TRBV4-2 and TRBJ1-6, with a weak D call TRBD1 (6 bases). The sequence was collected from a human donor who was either an allogeneic HSCT recipient or a stem cell or donor lymphocyte infusion donor (not recorded which). It is not recorded whose cells these are; they may come from a transplant donor. CDR3 loop: CASSPSRGNSPLHF. The CDR3 DNA follows: TGTGCCAGCAGCCCCAGTAGGGGGAATTCACCCCTCCACTTT.